Described below is a single T cell receptor beta chain sequence and its context. Antigen: not known. According to the study, genomic DNA was the template for TCR beta VDJ and CDR3 profiling. Using its own MiXCR run on the reads, TCRdb lists one record per CDR3 protein. The data hold about 220,000 distinct CDR3 sequences, with approximately 35% observed a single time. These data belong to a study of CD8+CD57+ T cells in acquired aplastic anemia. The overall study: Sorted CD4+ and CD8+ cells yielded DNA averaging around 3.2 ug. Researchers reported that healthy donors averaged about 10 million reads for CD4+ cells. Points from the study as a whole: Significance was not reached for CD8+ Simpson's diversity between patients and controls. Around 29 shared CD8+ CDR3s appeared highly expressed within patients' immunodominant clones.

CDR3 length: 13 residues. Germline loops: CDR1 SQVTM, CDR2 ANQGSEA. Trimming pared 6 bases from V and 4 bases from J, leaving 13 bases between. This TCR was recovered from a human donor in good health, serving as a control. The sequenced sample consisted of sorted CD4+, CD8+, or CD8+CD57+ T cells (not recorded which) from PBMCs. The chain has TRBV29-1 and TRBJ2-1, with D perhaps matching TRBD1 or TRBD2 (6 bases each). The CDR3 spells CSVQGGRYNEQFF. The CDR3 DNA follows: TGCAGCGTACAGGGAGGCCGTTACAATGAGCAGTTCTTC.